This T cell receptor beta chain is drawn from a study of regulatory T cells in long-lasting Graves disease. CDR3 length equals 13 residues. Germline CDR1 SQVTM, CDR2 ANQGSEA. V trimming: 5 bases; J trimming: 0 bases; junction bases outside the gene matches: 1. The sample holds many counts of this clonotype. Sample time point: newly diagnosed GD, antithyroid drugs for less than 3 months. PBMC-extracted RNA yielded the TCR library. Assembly of TCR beta libraries relied on iRepertoire HTBI primers together with Arm-PCR of CDR3 regions. One entry per CDR3 protein, called by TCRdb with MiXCR from the multiplex PCR reads. The sample lists a few hundred thousand distinct CDR3 sequences, about 10% seen once, with 18% in the top ten. These records were also assigned to another study, of T cells in Graves' hyperthyroidism and ophthalmopathy.

This receptor was obtained from a woman aged 18-29 years with Graves disease. The rearrangement links TRBV29-1 to TRBJ2-5; 9 nucleotides align to TRBD2. The material was peripheral blood mononuclear cells (PBMCs), obtained at new diagnosis, from a patient treated with antithyroid drugs. CDR3 region: CSVLAGNQETQYF. The CDR3 DNA is TGCAGCGTTCTAGCGGGGAACCAAGAGACCCAGTACTTC. Supplemented by reference TRBV29-1 and TRBJ2-5, the full variable domain reads SAVISQKPSRDICQRGTSLTIQCQVDSQVTMMFWYRQQPGQSLTLIATANQGSEATYESGFVIDKFPISRPNLTFSTLTVSNMSPEDSSIYLCSVLAGNQETQYFGPGTRLLVL.